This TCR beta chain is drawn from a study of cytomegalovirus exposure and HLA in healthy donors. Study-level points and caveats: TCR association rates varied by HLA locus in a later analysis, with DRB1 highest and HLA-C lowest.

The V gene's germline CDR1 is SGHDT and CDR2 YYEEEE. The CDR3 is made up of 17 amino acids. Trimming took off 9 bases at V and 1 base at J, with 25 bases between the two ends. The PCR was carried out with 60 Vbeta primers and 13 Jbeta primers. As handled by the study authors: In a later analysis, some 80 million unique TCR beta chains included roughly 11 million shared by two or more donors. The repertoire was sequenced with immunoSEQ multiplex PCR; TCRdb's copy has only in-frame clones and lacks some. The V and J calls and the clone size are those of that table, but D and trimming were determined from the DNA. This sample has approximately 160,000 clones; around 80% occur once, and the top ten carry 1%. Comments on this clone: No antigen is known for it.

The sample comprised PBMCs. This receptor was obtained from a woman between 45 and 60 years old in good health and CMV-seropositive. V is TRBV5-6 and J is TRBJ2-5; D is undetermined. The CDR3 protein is CATLVYLRSSPQETQYF. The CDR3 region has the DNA TGTGCCACCCTCGTGTATTTGAGATCAAGCCCCCAAGAGACCCAGTACTTC.